These 8 T cell receptor beta chains came from one sample sequenced in a study of blood T cells in healthy people across ages. PCR was performed a second time for roughly 7 to 11 cycles using a sample-barcoded 5' primer and a J-beta primer mix. TCRdb re-derived calls from the 5' RACE reads in MiXCR, one entry per CDR3 protein. The sample has approximately 800,000 distinct CDR3 sequences, about a quarter seen once. This sample was also put to use in a study of T cells of mothers and their children.

Sequencing input: blood. Receptor source: a boy between 5 and 17 years old in good health.

The chain is built from TRBV6-5 and TRBJ1-1; D unresolved. Germline CDR1 is MNHEY and CDR2 is SVGAGI. V lost 8 bases and J 8 bases, leaving 15 bases between the germline ends. The CDR3 has 12 amino acids. The CDR3 region has the DNA TGTGCCAGCTTACGGCGGGCGGAGGAAGCTTTCTTT. Amino acids: CASLRRAEEAFF.

V gene TRBV9 combines with J gene TRBJ2-1; D unresolved. The V gene lost 4 bases and the J gene lost 0 bases, with 11 bases spanning the gap. This CDR3 region has 15 residues. Germline CDR1 SGDLS, CDR2 YYNGEE. This CDR3 reads CASSPRASSYNEQFF. CDR3 coding DNA: TGTGCCAGCAGCCCTCGGGCCAGCTCCTACAATGAGCAGTTCTTC.

This rearrangement joins TRBV20-1 to TRBJ1-2; 9 nucleotides line up with TRBD1. Germline V CDR1 and CDR2: DFQATT, SNEGSKA (reference sequence). V shed 0 bases, J shed 6 bases, and the junction held 5 bases outside the gene matches. The CDR3 sequence is 14 residues long. The CDR3 region has the DNA TGCAGTGCTAGAGATCCGGGACAGGGTGATGGCTACACCTTC. It translates to CSARDPGQGDGYTF.

This clonotype was detected only a few times. This rearrangement joins TRBV9 to TRBJ2-1; 7 positions match TRBD2. Judging by the DNA end, TRBJ2-7 fits better; the J call may be wrong. The germline CDR1 and CDR2 sequences are SGDLS and YYNGEE. The CDR3 runs to 13 residues. In DNA, the CDR3 is TGTGCCAGCAGCGCAGGGACTACTTCGCTACAGTACTTC. This gives the protein CASSAGTTSLQYF.

V usage is TRBV3-1 and J usage is TRBJ1-1, with TRBD1 as a possible D gene (5 bases). From germline, CDR1 is LGHDT and CDR2 YNNKEL (reference sequence). Trimming removed 3 bases from V and 0 bases from J, with 8 bases in between. This CDR3 is built from 14 residues. CDR3 nucleotide sequence: TGTGCCAGCAGCCAGAGGGGCATGAACACTGAAGCTTTCTTT. It yields the protein CASSQRGMNTEAFF.

This clonotype has a count of ten or more. V gene TRBV5-5 combines with J gene TRBJ2-5, with D possibly being TRBD2 (7 bases). Germline V gene lookup returns CDR1 SGHKS and CDR2 YYEKEE (reference sequence). CDR3 length equals 16 residues. V shed 2 bases and J shed 1 base, with 15 bases lying between them. Written as DNA, the CDR3 is TGTGCCAGCAGCTTTATGACGGGGGGCCTCCAAGAGACCCAGTACTTC. This encodes CASSFMTGGLQETQYF.

Of note for this clonotype: The junction differs from germline at one of its ends, possibly a read error. V and J are TRBV6-5 and TRBJ1-1; 8 bases align to TRBD1. CDR3 size: 15 residues. CDR1 is MNHEY and CDR2 is SVGAGI in the germline V gene. The CDR3 region is CASKYARTGNIEAFF. In DNA, the CDR3 is TGTGCCAGCAAGTACGCTAGGACAGGGAACATTGAAGCTTTCTTT.

This clonotype has just a few counts. This chain joins TRBV7-3 and TRBJ2-7, with 9 bases identical to TRBD1. Germline lookup yields CDR1 SGHTA and CDR2 FQGTGA. The CDR3 is made up of 16 amino acids. V was clipped by 6 bases and J by 7 bases; unmatched bases: 16. The CDR3 coding sequence is TGTGCCAGCAGTTATTCCGGGACAGGGCCCCTAGAGGAGCAGTACTTC. This codes for CASSYSGTGPLEEQYF.